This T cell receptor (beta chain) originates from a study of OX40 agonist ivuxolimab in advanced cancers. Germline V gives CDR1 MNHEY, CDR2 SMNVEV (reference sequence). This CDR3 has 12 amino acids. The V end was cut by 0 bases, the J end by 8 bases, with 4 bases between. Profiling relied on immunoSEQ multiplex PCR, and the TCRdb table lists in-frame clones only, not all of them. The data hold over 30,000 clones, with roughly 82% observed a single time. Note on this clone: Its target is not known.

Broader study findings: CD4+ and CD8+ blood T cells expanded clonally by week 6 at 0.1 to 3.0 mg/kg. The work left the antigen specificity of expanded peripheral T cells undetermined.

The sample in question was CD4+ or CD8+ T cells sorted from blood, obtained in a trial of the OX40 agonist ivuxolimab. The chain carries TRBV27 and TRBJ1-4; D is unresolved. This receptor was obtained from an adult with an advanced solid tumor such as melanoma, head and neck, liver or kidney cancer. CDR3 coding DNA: TGTGCCAGCAGTTTATCCGGGGAAAAACTGTTTTTT. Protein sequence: CASSLSGEKLFF.